The source of this T cell receptor beta chain is a study of blood T cells in healthy people across ages. PCR was performed a second time for roughly 7 to 12 cycles using a sample-barcoded 5' primer and a J-beta primer mix. MiXCR was run by TCRdb on the 5' RACE reads, yielding one entry per CDR3 protein. This table holds around 1,000,000 distinct CDR3 sequences, 25% found once. Germline CDR1 and CDR2: SGHAT and FQNNGV. V shed 5 bases and J shed 5 bases, with 22 bases lying between them. This CDR3 region has 17 residues. This same sample was also taken into another study, of T cells of mothers and their children. According to that study: Overlap ran slightly, non-significantly higher for related than unrelated mother-child pairs.

This receptor was taken from a girl aged 2 to 10 in good health. V gene TRBV11-2 combines with J gene TRBJ2-1; possible D gene TRBD1, 6 bases. Input material: blood. The CDR3 loop reads CASSTMGIRDIHNEQFF. In DNA form, the CDR3 reads TGTGCCAGCAGCACCATGGGGATCCGGGACATACACAATGAGCAGTTCTTC.